Presented here are 3 T cell receptor beta chains from one specimen sequenced in a study of blood T cell repertoires in COVID-19. Profiling relied on immunoSEQ multiplex PCR, and the TCRdb table lists in-frame clones only, not all of them. The sample has under 350,000 clones; about nine tenths are singletons. The sample taken for sequencing was peripheral blood. These receptors all stem from a man aged 50 to 59 with acute or convalescent COVID-19.

The V gene is TRBV7-3, the J gene TRBJ1-2, with 7 bases matching TRBD1. Germline V lookup: CDR1 SGHTA, CDR2 FQGTGA. Trimming cost V 8 bases and J 3 bases; bases outside gene matches: 6. The CDR3 is made up of 13 amino acids. This CDR3 is CASARQGDYGYTF. CDR3 DNA: TGTGCCAGCGCGAGACAGGGAGACTATGGCTACACCTTC.

The chain recombines TRBV6-5 with TRBJ1-2, with 8 bases identical to TRBD1. CDR1 is MNHEY, CDR2 SVGAGI, per germline. The CDR3 runs 16 residues. V lost 2 bases to trimming and J lost 6 bases; unmatched junction nucleotides: 11. CDR3 DNA: TGTGCCAGCAGTTACAACGTACAGGGGGGGATAAATGGCTACACCTTC. It yields the protein CASSYNVQGGINGYTF.

CDR3 loop: CASSSLDSPNYGYTF. The CDR3 bases are TGTGCCAGCAGCTCCCTGGACAGTCCCAACTATGGCTACACCTTC. J is TRBJ1-2 and V is TRBV5-6, with a possible D match to TRBD1 (6 bases). The CDR3 contains 15 residues. In germline, CDR1 is SGHDT, CDR2 YYEEEE. Trimming left V 3 bases short and J 2 bases short, with 14 bases between.